These 8 T cell receptor beta chains were all obtained from the same sample, sequenced in a study of blood T cell repertoires in COVID-19 (dated by TCRdb to the early 2020s). Libraries were prepared through the immunoSEQ multiplex PCR assay. Drawn from immuneACCESS, this table holds only the in-frame rearrangements with V and J called that TCRdb kept. Clones are partly lost; checked studies trace under half to an unresolved V gene and leave the rest unexplained. This sample gives around 40,000 clones in total; 87% of them show up just once. The ten largest account for roughly 4.2% of the sample. The source material was peripheral blood. Receptor source: a man in his forties with COVID-19, enrolled during active disease.

The chain is built from TRBV4-1 and TRBJ2-5; 7 bases agree with TRBD1. This CDR3 contains 15 residues. Germline CDR1 MGHRA, CDR2 YSYEKL. With V trimmed by 4 bases and J by 4 bases, 9 bases remained unmatched. The CDR3 DNA sequence: TGCGCCAGCAGCCCCACGACAGGGTTGGGAGAGACCCAGTACTTC. Translation: CASSPTTGLGETQYF.

By sample fraction, this clone is medium-sized. V usage is TRBV12-5 and J usage is TRBJ1-3; D possibly corresponds to TRBD1 (6 bases). Germline CDR1 is LGHNT and CDR2 is FRNRAP. Deletions cut 8 bases from V and 0 bases from J, with 11 bases between. This CDR3 contains 14 residues. The CDR3 sequence is CASHGQYSGNTIYF. DNA of the CDR3: TGTGCTAGTCACGGACAGTACTCTGGAAACACCATATATTTT.

This chain uses TRBV19 with TRBJ1-1; D unclear. Germline values: CDR1 LNHDA, CDR2 SQIVND (reference sequence). This CDR3 spans 13 amino acids. Trimming took 4 bases from V and 0 from J, leaving 6 bases between them. For the CDR3, the DNA is TGTGCCAGTAGTAACCAGATGAACACTGAAGCTTTCTTT. Its protein product is CASSNQMNTEAFF.

The chain has TRBV5-1 and TRBJ2-2; 7 positions agree with TRBD2. Germline loops: CDR1 SGHRS, CDR2 YFSETQ. Unmatched junction bases numbered 10, after V lost 4 bases and J lost 1 base. This CDR3 is 17 amino acids long. The CDR3 reads CASSEPSSGGNTGELFF. CDR3 sequence (DNA): TGCGCCAGCAGCGAGCCCTCTAGCGGAGGGAACACCGGGGAGCTGTTTTTT.

This chain uses TRBV7-9 with TRBJ2-3, with 7 bases fitting TRBD2. Germline lookup yields CDR1 SEHNR and CDR2 FQNEAQ (reference sequence). The CDR3 runs to 15 residues. After removal of 5 bases from V and 5 bases from J, the junction contained 10 bases not matched to a gene. CDR3 nucleotides: TGTGCCAGCAGCCCCAAGGCGCGGGAGCAAGATACGCAGTATTTT. It yields the protein CASSPKAREQDTQYF.

The chain has TRBV14 and TRBJ2-5, with a possible D match to TRBD2 (6 bases). Trimming cost V 4 bases and J 7 bases, with 13 bases left between them. Germline V gene sequence: CDR1 SGHDN, CDR2 FVKESK. The CDR3 is made up of 13 amino acids. CDR3 in DNA: TGTGCCAGCAGCCCAAGGACCGGGAGGACCCAGTACTTC. It specifies CASSPRTGRTQYF.

This clone has only one observation. The rearrangement links TRBV3-1 (or the pseudogene TRBV3-2) to TRBJ2-7; a weak D match, TRBD2 (6 bases). The germline gives CDR1 LGHDT, CDR2 YNNKEL (reference sequence). This CDR3 contains 10 residues. V lost 8 bases and J lost 4, with 6 bases in between. This CDR3 is CASGTYEQYF. CDR3 coding DNA: TGTGCCAGCGGGACTTACGAGCAGTACTTC.

J is TRBJ2-1 and V is TRBV5-1, with 8 bases aligning to TRBD1. The germline gives CDR1 SGHRS, CDR2 YFSETQ. The CDR3 covers 16 residues. Trimming removed 0 bases from V and 5 bases from J; junction bases left unmatched: 7. The CDR3 DNA sequence: TGCGCCAGCAGCTTGGCCCTTGCACAGGGGGACAATGAGCAGTTCTTC. Translation gives CASSLALAQGDNEQFF.